A single T cell receptor beta chain is shown here with its context. As yet, its antigen is unknown. Clones were read by immunoSEQ multiplex PCR, and TCRdb kept only the in-frame ones, dropping some. The data show more than 75,000 clones, 90% to 95% seen once. The data were taken from a study of PD-1 blockade in classical Hodgkin lymphoma. General observations from the study: Patients who initiated nivolumab within 1 year of ASCT were excluded.

As to time point: cycle 4 day 1 (C4D1), after 6 weeks of nivolumab. Patients all relapsed after autologous stem cell transplantation, and there was variation in brentuximab vedotin exposure. The CDR3 runs 14 residues. V gave up 3 bases and J gave up 4 bases, with 12 bases separating them. Germline CDR1 is SNHLY and CDR2 is FYNNEI. The genes are TRBV2 and TRBJ1-2, with D tentatively TRBD1 (6 bases). This receptor was identified in a human donor with classical Hodgkin lymphoma. The sequencing used peripheral blood mononuclear cells (PBMCs), collected before the fourth cycle of nivolumab. In DNA, the CDR3 is TGTGCCAGCAGTGACGGCAGGGGTGGCTATGGCTACACCTTC. This translates into CASSDGRGGYGYTF.